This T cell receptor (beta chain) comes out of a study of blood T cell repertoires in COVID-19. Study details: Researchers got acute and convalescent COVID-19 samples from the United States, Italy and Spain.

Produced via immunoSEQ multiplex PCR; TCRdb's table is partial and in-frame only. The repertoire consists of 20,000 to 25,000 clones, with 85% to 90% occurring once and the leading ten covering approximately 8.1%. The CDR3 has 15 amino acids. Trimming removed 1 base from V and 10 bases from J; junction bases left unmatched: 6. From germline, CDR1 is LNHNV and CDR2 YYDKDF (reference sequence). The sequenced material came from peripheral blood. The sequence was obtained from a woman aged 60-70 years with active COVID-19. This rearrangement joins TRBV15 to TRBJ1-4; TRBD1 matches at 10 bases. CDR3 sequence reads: CATSRAGQGSGKLFF. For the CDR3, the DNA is TGTGCCACCAGCAGAGCGGGACAGGGGAGCGGAAAACTGTTTTTT.